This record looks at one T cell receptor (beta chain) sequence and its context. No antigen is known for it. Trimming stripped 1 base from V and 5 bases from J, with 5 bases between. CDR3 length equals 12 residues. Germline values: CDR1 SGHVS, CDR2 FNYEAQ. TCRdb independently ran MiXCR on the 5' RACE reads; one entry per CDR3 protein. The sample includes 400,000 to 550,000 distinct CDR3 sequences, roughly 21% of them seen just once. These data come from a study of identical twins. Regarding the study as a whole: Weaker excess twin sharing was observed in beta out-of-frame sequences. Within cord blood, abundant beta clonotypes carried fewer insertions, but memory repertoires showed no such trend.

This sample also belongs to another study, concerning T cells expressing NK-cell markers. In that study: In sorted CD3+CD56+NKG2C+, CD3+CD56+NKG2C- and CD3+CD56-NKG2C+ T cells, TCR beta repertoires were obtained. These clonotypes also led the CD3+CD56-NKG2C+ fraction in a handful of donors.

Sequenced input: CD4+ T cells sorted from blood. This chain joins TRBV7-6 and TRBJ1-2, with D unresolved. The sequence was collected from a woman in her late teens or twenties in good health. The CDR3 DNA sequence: TGTGCCAGCAGCTTAGACAAGTATGGCTACACCTTC. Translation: CASSLDKYGYTF.